The 22 T cell receptor beta chains given below trace back to one sample, sequenced in a study of cytomegalovirus exposure and HLA in healthy donors. The PCR had 60 Vbeta and 13 Jbeta primers. Produced via immunoSEQ multiplex PCR; TCRdb's table is partial and in-frame only. The specimen's table records under 250,000 clones. The sample taken for sequencing was PBMCs. The receptors derive from a girl aged 2-15 years in good health and CMV-seropositive.

The rearrangement uses TRBV6-1 and TRBJ2-5, with 9 bases identical to TRBD1. Germline V gene data show CDR1 as MNHNS and CDR2 as SASEGT. V was pared by 6 bases and J by 1 base, with 3 bases of the junction left unmatched. The CDR3 consists of 14 residues. CDR3 in amino acids: CASRTGGGQETQYF. The CDR3 coding sequence is TGTGCCAGCAGGACAGGGGGGGGCCAAGAGACCCAGTACTTC.

The rearrangement joins TRBV15 to TRBJ1-5; D might be TRBD1 (6 bases). Germline lookup yields CDR1 LNHNV and CDR2 YYDKDF (reference sequence). This CDR3 region has 16 residues. V dropped 4 bases and J dropped 1 base, with 14 bases sitting between them. In DNA form, the CDR3 reads TGTGCCACCAGCAACCGGAGGGGGGGGAGCAATCAGCCCCAGCATTTT. Residues: CATSNRRGGSNQPQHF.

The chain employs TRBV18 and TRBJ1-1; 9 bases line up with TRBD1. This CDR3 spans 15 amino acids. The germline CDR1 and CDR2 sequences are KGHSH and LQKENI. Unmatched junction bases numbered 4, after V lost 3 bases and J lost 2 bases. CDR3 region: CASSPGQGSNTEAFF. CDR3 in DNA: TGTGCCAGCTCACCGGGACAGGGATCTAACACTGAAGCTTTCTTT.

This chain joins TRBV27 and TRBJ2-1; possible D gene TRBD1, 5 bases. The CDR3 is made up of 13 amino acids. V lost 7 bases and J lost 9, with 16 bases in between. Germline lookup yields CDR1 MNHEY and CDR2 SMNVEV (reference sequence). The CDR3 DNA is TGTGCCAGCACTAATGATCCCGACAGTGAGCAGTTCTTC. It specifies CASTNDPDSEQFF.

The chain is built from TRBV5-1 and TRBJ2-3; 13 nucleotides align to TRBD2. V lost 0 bases to trimming and J lost 3 bases; unmatched junction nucleotides: 1. The V gene's germline CDR1 is SGHRS and CDR2 YFSETQ. The CDR3 totals 16 residues. The CDR3 loop is CASSLVGLAGTDTQYF. The CDR3 region has the DNA TGCGCCAGCAGCTTGGTGGGACTAGCGGGAACAGATACGCAGTATTTT.

The chain joins TRBV5-1 to TRBJ1-1; D perhaps matches TRBD1 (5 bases). The germline V gene encodes CDR1 SGHRS and CDR2 YFSETQ. Trimming cost V 8 bases and J 0 bases, with 14 bases left between them. There are 14 residues in the CDR3. As DNA, the CDR3 is TGCGCCAGTGGGGGGGGTTCAATGAACACTGAAGCTTTCTTT. This encodes CASGGGSMNTEAFF.

The CDR3 spells CSVGVGRGRPEAFF. CDR3 DNA: TGCAGCGTTGGGGTAGGCAGGGGGCGACCTGAAGCTTTCTTT. The rearrangement links TRBV29-1 to TRBJ1-1; TRBD1 matches at 8 bases. Germline V gene lookup returns CDR1 SQVTM and CDR2 ANQGSEA. The CDR3 sequence is 14 residues long. After removal of 4 bases from V and 6 bases from J, the junction contained 10 bases not matched to a gene.

The chain couples TRBV7-2 to TRBJ2-3, with 9 bases identical to TRBD2. V was pared by 1 base and J by 0 bases, with 2 bases of the junction left unmatched. Germline-derived CDR1 and CDR2 are SGHTA and FQGNSA. This CDR3 region has 16 residues. The chain's CDR3 is CASSLVLAGSTDTQYF. As DNA, the CDR3 is TGTGCCAGCAGCTTAGTTCTAGCGGGGAGCACAGATACGCAGTATTTT. The full variable domain, completed using reference TRBV7-2 and TRBJ2-3, is GAGVSQSPSNKVTEKGKDVELRCDPISGHTALYWYRQSLGQGLEFLIYFQGNSAPDKSGLPSDRFSAERTGGSVSTLTIQRTQQEDSAVYLCASSLVLAGSTDTQYFGPGTRLTVL.

The V call is TRBV28, the J call TRBJ1-5; TRBD1 matches at 10 bases. The CDR3 consists of 15 residues. The ends lost 6 bases at V and 6 bases at J; junction bases unmatched: 8. CDR1 MDHEN and CDR2 SYDVKM come from the germline V gene. CDR3 in amino acids: CASRGDRGLAQPQHF. DNA of the CDR3: TGTGCCAGCAGGGGAGACAGGGGGCTGGCTCAGCCCCAGCATTTT.

J is TRBJ2-1 and V is TRBV7-9; no definite D call. Germline values: CDR1 SEHNR, CDR2 FQNEAQ (reference sequence). The V end lost 3 bases, the J end lost 2 bases, and 8 bases lay between the germline ends. The CDR3 totals 14 residues. Written as DNA, the CDR3 is TGTGCCAGCAGCTTGGAGCTTCCCTACAATGAGCAGTTCTTC. Protein: CASSLELPYNEQFF. Full variable domain (rest looked up from reference TRBV7-9 and TRBJ2-1): DTGVSQNPRHKITKRGQNVTFRCDPISEHNRLYWYRQTLGQGPEFLTYFQNEAQLEKSRLLSDRFSAERPKGSFSTLEIQRTEQGDSAMYLCASSLELPYNEQFFGPGTRLTVL.

V usage is TRBV2 and J usage is TRBJ2-7; possible D gene TRBD1, 6 bases. The germline V and J ends were trimmed by 3 bases and 6 bases, with 12 bases remaining between them. CDR3 length: 13 amino acids. CDR1 SNHLY and CDR2 FYNNEI come from the germline V gene. CDR3 in DNA: TGTGCCAGCAGTGAGCACAGGGCCCGCGAGCAGTACTTC. It translates to CASSEHRAREQYF.

This rearrangement joins TRBV4-1 to TRBJ2-7, with D possibly TRBD1 on 6 matching bases. V lost 2 bases, J lost 5 bases, and 13 bases lay in between. This CDR3 spans 14 amino acids. Germline-derived CDR1 and CDR2 are MGHRA and YSYEKL. The CDR3 DNA follows: TGCGCCAGCAGCCAAAACACAGGGAGTGACGAGCAGTACTTC. Protein product: CASSQNTGSDEQYF.

This chain connects TRBV28 to TRBJ1-3, with D perhaps matching TRBD1 (6 bases). The ends were cut back, 6 bases at V and 7 bases at J, with 22 bases in the middle. The germline gives CDR1 MDHEN, CDR2 SYDVKM. The CDR3 has 16 amino acids. CDR3 sequence reads: CASSRPWGQGVNTIYF. CDR3 bases: TGTGCCAGCAGCCGTCCGTGGGGGCAAGGAGTCAACACCATATATTTT.

This chain links TRBV18 with TRBJ2-1; a possible D gene is TRBD2 (6 bases). CDR3 length: 15 amino acids. The germline gives CDR1 KGHSH, CDR2 LQKENI. V was pared by 1 base and J by 7 bases, with 14 bases between. DNA for the CDR3: TGTGCCAGCTCACCACTGGGGGAGGCCGGGAATGAGCAGTTCTTC. Protein: CASSPLGEAGNEQFF.

This chain connects TRBV6-5 to TRBJ1-1; 10 nucleotides agree with TRBD1. J was trimmed by 5 bases and V by 4 bases; bases with no gene match: 7. The CDR3 is 15 residues long. CDR1 is MNHEY and CDR2 is SVGAGI in the germline V gene. The CDR3 loop reads CASSSHRTGGTEAFF. The CDR3 DNA follows: TGTGCCAGCAGTTCACATAGGACAGGGGGGACTGAAGCTTTCTTT.

The chain recombines TRBV9 with TRBJ2-1; maybe TRBD2 (6 bases). Germline V gives CDR1 SGDLS, CDR2 YYNGEE. The germline V and J ends were trimmed by 2 bases and 4 bases, with 16 bases remaining between them. CDR3 length: 16 residues. CDR3 coding DNA: TGTGCCAGCAGCGTTGTGGCGGGGACCCCATACAATGAGCAGTTCTTC. It encodes CASSVVAGTPYNEQFF.

The rearrangement links TRBV5-4 to TRBJ2-3; TRBD1 agrees at 8 bases. V gave up 3 bases and J gave up 0 bases; unmatched junction bases: 3. The CDR3 spans 15 residues. Germline V lookup: CDR1 SGHNT, CDR2 YYREEE (reference sequence). The CDR3 is CASSSRQGSTDTQYF. The CDR3 DNA follows: TGTGCCAGCAGCTCGAGACAGGGGAGCACAGATACGCAGTATTTT.

The chain uses TRBV2 and TRBJ1-1; possible D gene TRBD1, 6 bases. The V gene's germline CDR1 is SNHLY and CDR2 FYNNEI. Trimming removed 1 base from V and 7 bases from J, with 13 bases in between. The CDR3 runs 14 residues. The CDR3 sequence: CASSEGYREGEAFF. CDR3 nucleotides: TGTGCCAGCAGTGAAGGGTACAGGGAGGGTGAAGCTTTCTTT.

The rearrangement joins TRBV7-9 to TRBJ2-7; D is unresolved. V lost 3 bases, J lost 0 bases, and 9 bases lay in between. CDR1 and CDR2 from the germline V gene are SEHNR and FQNEAQ (reference sequence). The CDR3 loop spans 14 amino acids. The CDR3 here is CASSLSPGSYEQYF. The CDR3, as DNA: TGTGCCAGCAGCTTGTCACCAGGCTCCTACGAGCAGTACTTC.

The rearrangement joins TRBV27 to TRBJ2-7, with a possible D match to TRBD2 (6 bases). The V gene's germline CDR1 is MNHEY and CDR2 SMNVEV (reference sequence). The CDR3 loop spans 14 amino acids. With 6 bases removed from V and 2 bases from J, the gap between germline ends came to 14 bases. CDR3 in amino acids: CASSSHGGTYEQYF. Here the CDR3 DNA reads TGTGCCAGCAGCTCCCACGGGGGTACCTACGAGCAGTACTTC.

The chain couples TRBV12-5 to TRBJ1-1, with D uncertain. Per germline, CDR1 LGHNT and CDR2 FRNRAP. Between the trimmed V and J ends, which lost 1 base and 0 bases, there was a span of 6 bases. The CDR3 runs 14 residues. DNA for the CDR3: TGTGCTAGTGGTTTGGGCAGCGTGAACACTGAAGCTTTCTTT. This translates into CASGLGSVNTEAFF. The full variable domain, with the rest looked up from reference TRBV12-5 and TRBJ1-1, is DARVTQTPRHKVTEMGQEVTMRCQPILGHNTVFWYRQTMMQGLELLAYFRNRAPLDDSGMPKDRFSAEMPDATLATLKIQPSEPRDSAVYFCASGLGSVNTEAFFGQGTRLTVV.

V is TRBV6-1 and J is TRBJ1-6, with 11 bases fitting TRBD1. The J segment lost 9 bases and the V segment lost 7 bases, leaving 8 bases of the junction unmatched. The CDR3 is 15 residues long. Germline lookup yields CDR1 MNHNS and CDR2 SASEGT. CDR3 sequence: CASKRDRGNGSPLHF. CDR3 DNA: TGTGCCAGCAAAAGGGACAGGGGGAACGGTTCACCCCTCCACTTT.